A single sample is the source of the 20 T cell receptor beta chains below, sequenced in a study of PD-1 blockade in classical Hodgkin lymphoma (dated by TCRdb to between 2020 and 2021). What this sample's time point label stands for: cycle 1 day 1 (C1D1), immediately before nivolumab initiation. All trial patients had relapsed after autologous stem cell transplantation, with cohorts A, B and C differing in prior brentuximab vedotin exposure. Library method: the immunoSEQ multiplex PCR assay. The table comes from immuneACCESS by way of TCRdb, which keeps in-frame sequences with V and J called. Part of the clones is missing from these tables; in studies checked, under half for an unresolved V gene and the rest for unknown reasons. This sample has 60,000 to 75,000 clones in its table, and more than 90% of those were observed once. The ten largest account for 9.7% of the sample. The sequencing used peripheral blood mononuclear cells (PBMCs), collected at baseline. These receptors were obtained from a human donor with classical Hodgkin lymphoma.

V gene TRBV10-3 combines with J gene TRBJ2-5; the D is unclear. The germline gives CDR1 ENHRY, CDR2 SYGVKD. The CDR3 sequence is 14 residues long. Trimming took off 6 bases at V and 4 bases at J, with 15 bases between the two ends. The CDR3 is CAIRGASVGETQYF. CDR3 in DNA: TGTGCCATCAGAGGAGCGAGCGTTGGAGAGACCCAGTACTTC.

The V gene is TRBV7-8, the J gene TRBJ1-6; D might be TRBD1 (5 bases). The germline CDR1 and CDR2 sequences are SGHVS and FQNEAQ. The CDR3 is made up of 16 amino acids. The germline V and J ends were trimmed by 1 base and 4 bases, with 11 bases remaining between them. The CDR3 loop reads CASSLVGGGYNSPLHF. DNA for the CDR3: TGTGCCAGCAGCTTAGTGGGGGGGGGATATAATTCACCCCTCCACTTT.

The V gene is TRBV2, the J gene TRBJ1-2; 8 bases are shared with TRBD1. The CDR3 totals 13 residues. Germline-derived CDR1 and CDR2 are SNHLY and FYNNEI. After removal of 8 bases from V and 6 bases from J, the junction contained 8 bases not matched to a gene. Written as DNA, the CDR3 is TGTGCCAGCGACGACAGGGGAACCAATGGCTACACCTTC. Residues: CASDDRGTNGYTF.

The rearrangement uses TRBV29-1 and TRBJ2-7; 10 bases map to TRBD1. CDR1 and CDR2 from the germline V gene are SQVTM and ANQGSEA. After removal of 3 bases from V and 9 bases from J, the junction contained 8 bases not matched to a gene. The CDR3 consists of 13 residues. CDR3 amino acids: CSVDGGTGAGQYF. The CDR3 DNA reads TGCAGCGTTGACGGTGGGACAGGGGCCGGGCAGTACTTC.

The chain links TRBV7-2 to TRBJ2-1; 7 positions agree with TRBD2. J gave up 0 bases and V 3 bases, and 8 bases lay outside the gene matches. The CDR3 spans 17 residues. CDR1 is SGHTA, CDR2 FQGNSA, per germline. The CDR3 DNA reads as TGTGCCAGCAGCTTCCCCCCGGGGACTACCTCCTACAATGAGCAGTTCTTC. This sequence encodes CASSFPPGTTSYNEQFF.

This chain's CDR3 is CASSQEPGQSGEKLFF. The CDR3 coding sequence is TGCGCCAGCAGCCAAGAACCAGGGCAGTCTGGTGAAAAACTGTTTTTT. The chain uses TRBV4-1 and TRBJ1-4, with D possibly TRBD1 on 5 matching bases. The CDR3 is 16 amino acids. The germline V and J ends were trimmed by 0 bases and 7 bases, with 15 bases remaining between them. Germline V gene sequence: CDR1 MGHRA, CDR2 YSYEKL.

The rearrangement uses TRBV11-2 and TRBJ2-3; 9 bases line up with TRBD2. CDR1 is SGHAT and CDR2 is FQNNGV in the germline V gene. With V trimmed by 4 bases and J by 5 bases, 16 bases remained unmatched. This CDR3 has 18 residues. The CDR3 sequence is CASSSLEGRGRAVDTQYF. The CDR3 DNA reads TGTGCCAGCAGCTCGTTAGAGGGTCGCGGGAGGGCGGTAGATACGCAGTATTTT.

The CDR3 region is CASSLVRLNNEQFF. The CDR3 bases are TGTGCCAGCAGCTTAGTTCGGCTCAACAATGAGCAGTTCTTC. The J gene is TRBJ2-1, the V gene TRBV7-2; D uncertain. This CDR3 is built from 14 residues. Trimming shortened V by 1 base and J by 5 bases, and 9 bases separated the two germline ends. Germline-derived CDR1 and CDR2 are SGHTA and FQGNSA.

This chain connects TRBV7-8 to TRBJ1-1, with TRBD1 matching 9 bases. Germline V gives CDR1 SGHVS, CDR2 FQNEAQ. This CDR3 contains 15 residues. The trim removed 3 bases at V and 5 bases at J, leaving 7 bases unmatched. The CDR3 coding sequence is TGTGCCAGCAGCTTCACAGGGGGCGCGGGGACTGAAGCTTTCTTT. Protein product: CASSFTGGAGTEAFF.

The chain links TRBV18 to TRBJ1-5; tentative D call: TRBD1 (6 bases). Trimming pared 1 base from V and 6 bases from J, leaving 10 bases between. Germline CDR1 reads KGHSH; CDR2 reads LQKENI. The CDR3 covers 14 residues. The DNA of the CDR3 is TGTGCCAGCTCACCACTGGCAGGGGCTCAGCCCCAGCATTTT. This gives the protein CASSPLAGAQPQHF.

The CDR3 DNA sequence: TGTGCCAGCAGCTTTCCGGGACAGCACTATGGCTACACCTTC. As protein: CASSFPGQHYGYTF. The V gene is TRBV11-2, the J gene TRBJ1-2; 7 nucleotides agree with TRBD1. V gave up 3 bases and J gave up 3 bases; unmatched junction bases: 4. CDR1 is SGHAT, CDR2 FQNNGV, per germline. CDR3 length equals 14 residues.

The rearrangement joins TRBV6-1 to TRBJ2-7, with D perhaps matching TRBD1 (6 bases). Per germline, CDR1 MNHNS and CDR2 SASEGT. The V gene lost 6 bases and the J gene lost 4 bases, with 13 bases spanning the gap. The CDR3 loop spans 13 amino acids. The CDR3 sequence: CASRKGVGYEQYF. CDR3 DNA sequence: TGTGCCAGCAGGAAGGGGGTCGGGTACGAGCAGTACTTC.

J is TRBJ2-7 and V is TRBV7-6; D is unresolved. Trimming pared 3 bases from V and 1 base from J, leaving 7 bases between. The CDR3 is 13 residues long. Germline values: CDR1 SGHVS, CDR2 FNYEAQ. In DNA, the CDR3 is TGTGCCAGCAGCTTCGGGCATTCCTACGAGCAGTACTTC. Protein: CASSFGHSYEQYF.

The DNA for the CDR3 is TGTGCCAGCAGCTACAGGGGAGCTAACTATGGCTACACCTTC. Protein sequence: CASSYRGANYGYTF. This sequence joins TRBV9 and TRBJ1-2; 7 nucleotides align to TRBD1. Germline values: CDR1 SGDLS, CDR2 YYNGEE. The CDR3 covers 14 residues. Trimming removed 4 bases from V and 0 bases from J; junction bases left unmatched: 3. Filled out from reference TRBV9 and TRBJ1-2, the complete variable domain reads DSGVTQTPKHLITATGQRVTLRCSPRSGDLSVYWYQQSLDQGLQFLIQYYNGEERAKGNILERFSAQQFPDLHSELNLSSLELGDSALYFCASSYRGANYGYTFGSGTRLTVV.

This rearrangement joins TRBV6-6 to TRBJ1-1, with unresolved D. Germline V gene sequence: CDR1 MNHNY, CDR2 SVGAGI (reference sequence). V gave up 5 bases and J gave up 6 bases, with 16 bases separating them. CDR3 length: 14 residues. CDR3 sequence: CASSRGLGISEAFF. The CDR3 nucleotides read TGTGCCAGCAGTCGCGGGCTAGGGATCTCTGAAGCTTTCTTT.

The chain joins TRBV5-4 to TRBJ2-7, with D perhaps assigned TRBD1 or TRBD2 (5 bases each). CDR3 length equals 12 residues. Germline assignment: CDR1 SGHNT and CDR2 YYREEE (reference sequence). V shed 0 bases and J shed 6 bases, with 7 bases lying between them. The CDR3 DNA sequence: TGTGCCAGCAGCTTGGGGGGGTTCGAGCAGTACTTC. Translated: CASSLGGFEQYF.

The V call is TRBV10-3, the J call TRBJ2-1; 7 nucleotides agree with TRBD2. Per the germline V gene, CDR1 is ENHRY and CDR2 is SYGVKD. With V trimmed by 8 bases and J by 8 bases, 6 bases remained unmatched. The CDR3 is made up of 12 amino acids. The CDR3 is CAIGPSGDEQFF. CDR3 DNA: TGTGCCATCGGCCCCAGCGGGGATGAGCAGTTCTTC.

This clone was seen once. The J gene is TRBJ2-2, the V gene TRBV5-1, with no clear D. The ends were cut back, 1 base at V and 5 bases at J, with 15 bases in the middle. The CDR3 has 16 amino acids. CDR1 and CDR2 from the germline V gene are SGHRS and YFSETQ. CDR3 amino acids: CASSLSLYSVTGELFF. CDR3 bases: TGCGCCAGCAGCTTGTCCCTCTACAGCGTTACCGGGGAGCTGTTTTTT.

The gene calls are TRBV28 and TRBJ2-5; D is unclear. Germline V gene sequence: CDR1 MDHEN, CDR2 SYDVKM. Between the trimmed V and J ends, which lost 2 bases and 5 bases, there was a span of 12 bases. This CDR3 is 14 amino acids long. The CDR3 reads CASSLIGASETQYF. The CDR3 nucleotides read TGTGCCAGCAGTTTAATCGGAGCCTCGGAGACCCAGTACTTC.

This clone occurred a few times. The gene calls are TRBV5-8 and TRBJ2-7, with D unclear. Germline lookup yields CDR1 SGHTS and CDR2 YDEGEE. The CDR3 extends over 12 amino acids. V was shortened by 5 bases and J by 0 bases, with 6 bases between the two germline ends. The CDR3 nucleotides are TGTGCCAGCAGGGCGGACTCCTACGAGCAGTACTTC. Amino acid sequence: CASRADSYEQYF. Full variable domain (remainder filled in from reference TRBV5-8 and TRBJ2-7): EAGVTQSPTHLIKTRGQQATLRCSPISGHTSVYWYQQALGLGLQFLLWYDEGEERNRGNFPPRFSGRQFPNYSSELNVNALELEDSALYLCASRADSYEQYFGPGTRLTVT.